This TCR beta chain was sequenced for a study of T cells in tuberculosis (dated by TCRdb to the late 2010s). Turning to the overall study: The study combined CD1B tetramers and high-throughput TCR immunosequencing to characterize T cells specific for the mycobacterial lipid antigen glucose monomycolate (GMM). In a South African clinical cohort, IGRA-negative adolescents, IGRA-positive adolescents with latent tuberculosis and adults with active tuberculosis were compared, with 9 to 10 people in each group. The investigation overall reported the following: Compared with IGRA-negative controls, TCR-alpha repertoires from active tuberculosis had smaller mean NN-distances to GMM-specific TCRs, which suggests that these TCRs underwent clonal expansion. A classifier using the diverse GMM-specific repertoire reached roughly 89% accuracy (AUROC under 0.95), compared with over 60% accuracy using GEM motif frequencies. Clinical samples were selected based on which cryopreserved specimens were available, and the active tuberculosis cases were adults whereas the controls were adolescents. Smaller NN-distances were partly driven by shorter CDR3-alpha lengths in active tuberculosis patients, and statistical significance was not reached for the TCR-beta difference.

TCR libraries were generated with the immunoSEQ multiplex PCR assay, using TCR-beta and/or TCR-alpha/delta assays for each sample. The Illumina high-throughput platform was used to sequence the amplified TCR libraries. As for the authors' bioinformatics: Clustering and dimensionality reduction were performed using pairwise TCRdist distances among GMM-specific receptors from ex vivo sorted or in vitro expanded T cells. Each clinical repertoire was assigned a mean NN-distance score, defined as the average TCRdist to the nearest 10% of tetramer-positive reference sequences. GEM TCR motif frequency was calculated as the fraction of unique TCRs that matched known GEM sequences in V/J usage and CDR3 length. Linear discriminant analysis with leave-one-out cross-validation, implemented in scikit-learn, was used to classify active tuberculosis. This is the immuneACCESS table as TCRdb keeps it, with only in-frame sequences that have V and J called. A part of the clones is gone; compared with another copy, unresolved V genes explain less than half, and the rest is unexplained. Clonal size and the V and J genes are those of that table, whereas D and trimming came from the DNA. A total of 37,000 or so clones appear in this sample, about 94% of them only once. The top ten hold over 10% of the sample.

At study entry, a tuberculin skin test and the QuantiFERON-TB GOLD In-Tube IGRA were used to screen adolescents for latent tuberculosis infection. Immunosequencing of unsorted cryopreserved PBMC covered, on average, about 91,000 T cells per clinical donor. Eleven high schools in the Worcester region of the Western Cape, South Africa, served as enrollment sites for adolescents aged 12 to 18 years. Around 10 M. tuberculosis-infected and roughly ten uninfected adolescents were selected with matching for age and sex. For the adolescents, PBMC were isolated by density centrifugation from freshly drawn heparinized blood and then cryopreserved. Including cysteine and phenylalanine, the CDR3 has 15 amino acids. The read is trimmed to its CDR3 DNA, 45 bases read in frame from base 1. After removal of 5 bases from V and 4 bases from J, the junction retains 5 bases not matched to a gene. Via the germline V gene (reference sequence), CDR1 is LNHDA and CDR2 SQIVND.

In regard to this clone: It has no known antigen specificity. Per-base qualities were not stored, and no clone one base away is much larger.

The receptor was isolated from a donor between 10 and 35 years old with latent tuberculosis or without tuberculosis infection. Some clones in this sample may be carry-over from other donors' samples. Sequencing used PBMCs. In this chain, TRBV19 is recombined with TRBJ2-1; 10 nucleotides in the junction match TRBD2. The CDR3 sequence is CASSGTSGAYNEQFF. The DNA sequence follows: TGTGCCAGTAGTGGTACTAGCGGGGCATACAATGAGCAGTTCTTC.